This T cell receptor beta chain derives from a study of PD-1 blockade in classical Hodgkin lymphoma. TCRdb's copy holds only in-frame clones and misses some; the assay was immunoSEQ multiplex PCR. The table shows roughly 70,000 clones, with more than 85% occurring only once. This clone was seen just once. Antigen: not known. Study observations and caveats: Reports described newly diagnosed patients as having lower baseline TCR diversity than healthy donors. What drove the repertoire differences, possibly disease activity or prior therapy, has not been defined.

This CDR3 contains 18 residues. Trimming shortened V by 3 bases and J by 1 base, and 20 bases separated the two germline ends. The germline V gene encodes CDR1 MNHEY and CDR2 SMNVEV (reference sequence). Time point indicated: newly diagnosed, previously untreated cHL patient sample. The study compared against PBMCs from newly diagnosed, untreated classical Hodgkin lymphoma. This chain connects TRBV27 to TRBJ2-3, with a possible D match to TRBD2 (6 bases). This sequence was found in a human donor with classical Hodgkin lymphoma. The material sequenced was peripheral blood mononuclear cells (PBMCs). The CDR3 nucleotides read TGTGCCAGCAGTTTTGGGCTAGCGATAGCCTCCGGCACAGATACGCAGTATTTT. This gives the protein CASSFGLAIASGTDTQYF.